Below, 17 T cell receptor beta chains from the same sample are listed, as sequenced in a study of memory CD4+ T cells and cytomegalovirus serostatus. Sequencing was performed with immunoSEQ multiplex PCR; in TCRdb, only in-frame clones are kept and a portion is missing. Among about 61,000 clones listed, 82% were seen once. Single viable CD3+CD4+CD8-CD45RO+ cells were sorted as the memory CD4+ T cells. The sample consisted of memory CD4+ T cells from blood. The receptors here all came from an adult in good health and CMV-seronegative.

The V and J genes are TRBV19 and TRBJ2-2; the D is unclear. V was trimmed by 1 base and J by 7 bases, leaving 16 bases between them. This CDR3 is 16 amino acids long. Germline V CDR1 and CDR2: LNHDA, SQIVND (reference sequence). CDR3 bases: TGTGCCAGTAGTATAGGGCAAATCGTCATAGACGGGGAGCTGTTTTTT. This translates into CASSIGQIVIDGELFF.

This clone was observed a handful of times. This chain joins TRBV9 and TRBJ1-3; D unclear. The CDR3 sequence is 14 residues long. The germline V gene has CDR1 SGDLS and CDR2 YYNGEE. V gave up 4 bases and J gave up 2 bases, with 10 bases separating them. In DNA, the CDR3 is TGTGCCAGCAGCCGGTTGGGCCCTGGAAACACCATATATTTT. Its protein is CASSRLGPGNTIYF.

CDR3 DNA sequence: TGTGCCAGCAAAGGGGGCCTCGTCCAAGAGACCCAGTACTTC. It translates to CASKGGLVQETQYF. V gene TRBV6-5 combines with J gene TRBJ2-5; 7 nucleotides line up with TRBD1. The CDR3 runs to 14 residues. Germline trimming cut 7 bases from V and 1 base from J; bases unmatched to any gene: 6. The germline V gene encodes CDR1 MNHEY and CDR2 SVGAGI.

The chain recombines TRBV19 with TRBJ2-2; D gene uncertain. The CDR3 contains 13 residues. From germline, CDR1 is LNHDA and CDR2 SQIVND (reference sequence). Trimming took off 4 bases at V and 5 bases at J, with 8 bases between the two ends. CDR3 nucleotide sequence: TGTGCCAGTAGTAACAGAGCGACCGGGGAGCTGTTTTTT. This gives the protein CASSNRATGELFF.

The chain has TRBV19 and TRBJ2-1, with 12 bases lining up with TRBD2. The CDR3 sequence is 15 residues long. Germline loops: CDR1 LNHDA, CDR2 SQIVND (reference sequence). V lost 1 base to trimming and J lost 10 bases; unmatched junction nucleotides: 5. The CDR3 loop reads CASSIGGLAGTEQFF. The CDR3 DNA follows: TGTGCCAGTAGTATAGGCGGACTAGCGGGAACCGAGCAGTTCTTC.

In this sample, this clone is medium-sized. The chain combines TRBV11-3 with TRBJ2-1; 11 bases are shared with TRBD1. There are 15 residues in the CDR3. V shed 2 bases and J 7 bases; nucleotides not matched to a gene: 4. CDR1 and CDR2 (germline): SGHNT, YENEEA. The CDR3 coding sequence is TGTGCCAGCAGCTTACGCGGGACAGGGGGGAATGAGCAGTTCTTC. This translates into CASSLRGTGGNEQFF. Together with reference TRBV11-3 and TRBJ2-1, the CDR3 gives the full variable domain: EAGVVQSPRYKIIEKKQPVAFWCNPISGHNTLYWYLQNLGQGPELLIRYENEEAVDDSQLPKDRFSAERLKGVDSTLKIQPAELGDSAVYLCASSLRGTGGNEQFFGPGTRLTVL.

V usage is TRBV5-4 and J usage is TRBJ2-1, with D perhaps matching TRBD1 (5 bases). Germline V gives CDR1 SGHNT, CDR2 YYREEE (reference sequence). V gave up 2 bases and J gave up 5 bases, with 8 bases separating them. The CDR3 runs 13 residues. The CDR3 DNA reads as TGTGCCAGCAGCTTAGTCAGGGACAATGAGCAGTTCTTC. Protein: CASSLVRDNEQFF.

The chain links TRBV2 to TRBJ2-2, with no clear D. This CDR3 region has 13 residues. Germline loops: CDR1 SNHLY, CDR2 FYNNEI. Trimming pared 10 bases from V and 0 bases from J, leaving 9 bases between. The DNA of the CDR3 is TGTGCCACCTCCCTTGCGAACACCGGGGAGCTGTTTTTT. This translates into CATSLANTGELFF. Looking up the rest from reference TRBV2 and TRBJ2-2 gives the full variable domain: EPEVTQTPSHQVTQMGQEVILRCVPISNHLYFYWYRQILGQKVEFLVSFYNNEISEKSEIFDDQFSVERPDGSNFTLKIRSTKLEDSAMYFCATSLANTGELFFGEGSRLTVL.

The CDR3 loop reads CASSLPPTETQYF. In DNA form, the CDR3 reads TGTGCCAGCAGCTTACCCCCGACAGAGACCCAGTACTTC. The chain links TRBV7-9 to TRBJ2-5; D is undetermined. The germline V gene has CDR1 SEHNR and CDR2 FQNEAQ (reference sequence). Between the trimmed V and J ends, which lost 2 bases and 4 bases, there was a span of 8 bases. The CDR3 runs to 13 residues.

J is TRBJ2-1 and V is TRBV19; D is tentatively TRBD1 or TRBD2 (5 bases each). V lost 5 bases to trimming and J lost 0 bases, with 23 bases between them. The length of the CDR3 is 19 residues. Germline assignment: CDR1 LNHDA and CDR2 SQIVND (reference sequence). The CDR3 DNA is TGTGCCAGTAGTCCCCACCCTCCGGGGCGTTCGAGCTCCTACAATGAGCAGTTCTTC. As protein: CASSPHPPGRSSSYNEQFF.

V usage is TRBV5-1 and J usage is TRBJ2-7; the D gene is possibly TRBD2 (6 bases). The CDR3 spans 15 residues. In germline, CDR1 is SGHRS, CDR2 YFSETQ. Trimming pared 0 bases from V and 0 bases from J, leaving 10 bases between. The CDR3 reads CASSLGGTSSYEQYF. CDR3 coding DNA: TGCGCCAGCAGCTTGGGCGGGACCTCCTCCTACGAGCAGTACTTC.

The chain combines TRBV6-5 with TRBJ1-3; D not resolved. CDR3 length equals 12 residues. Trimming cost V 5 bases and J 7 bases, with 9 bases left between them. Germline V gene lookup returns CDR1 MNHEY and CDR2 SVGAGI. The CDR3 DNA follows: TGTGCCAGCAGTGGGTCGGGGAACACCATATATTTT. It encodes CASSGSGNTIYF.

In its sample, this clone was seen once. The chain recombines TRBV19 with TRBJ1-4; D is ambiguous. The CDR3 contains 11 residues. From germline, CDR1 is LNHDA and CDR2 SQIVND (reference sequence). Trimming shortened V by 6 bases and J by 5 bases, and 4 bases separated the two germline ends. In DNA form, the CDR3 reads TGTGCCAGTAGGGAAAATGAAAAACTGTTTTTT. It specifies CASRENEKLFF.

The genes are TRBV5-1 and TRBJ2-1; the D is unclear. Trimming shortened V by 0 bases and J by 9 bases, and 13 bases separated the two germline ends. The length of the CDR3 is 14 residues. Per germline, CDR1 SGHRS and CDR2 YFSETQ. The CDR3 is CASSLASRAGEQFF. In nucleotides, the CDR3 is TGCGCCAGCAGCTTGGCTTCCCGGGCAGGTGAGCAGTTCTTC.

A single count supports this clone. The chain links TRBV6-1 to TRBJ1-2, with a weak D call TRBD1 (5 bases). Trimming shortened V by 8 bases and J by 8 bases, and 24 bases separated the two germline ends. The CDR3 covers 15 residues. CDR1 is MNHNS, CDR2 SASEGT, per germline. CDR3 protein: CASFNAGGLYDGYTF. As DNA, the CDR3 is TGTGCCAGCTTTAATGCTGGGGGTCTCTATGACGGCTACACCTTC.

The chain couples TRBV27 to TRBJ2-3; tentatively, D is TRBD2 (6 bases). Germline V gene sequence: CDR1 MNHEY, CDR2 SMNVEV (reference sequence). V was shortened by 0 bases and J by 3 bases, with 13 bases between the two germline ends. CDR3 length equals 16 residues. CDR3 sequence (DNA): TGTGCCAGCAGTTTATCGTTACCAGGGAGGACAGATACGCAGTATTTT. Its translation: CASSLSLPGRTDTQYF.

This chain joins TRBV4-1 and TRBJ2-3; D gene uncertain. V lost 3 bases, J lost 1 base, and 17 bases lay in between. CDR1 MGHRA and CDR2 YSYEKL come from the germline V gene. The CDR3 is 17 residues long. The CDR3 spells CASSQPPLGFGTDTQYF. The CDR3 DNA is TGCGCCAGCAGCCAGCCGCCTCTAGGGTTTGGCACAGATACGCAGTATTTT.